A single sample gave rise to the 10 T cell receptor beta chains below, sequenced in a study of shared T cell receptors in the human thymus (dated by TCRdb to the early 2020s). To prepare the library, the immunoSEQ multiplex PCR assay was applied. TCRdb re-hosts the immuneACCESS table, in-frame sequences only. Its copies lack some clones; in the studies checked, an unresolved V gene accounts for under half of them, and the cause for the rest is not known. In this sample the table shows approximately 660,000 clones, 85% to 90% of which occur a single time. Together, the top ten hold 0.0085% to 0.012% of the sample. These same records also appear under a second study, on human thymus T cells.

The sample taken for sequencing was thymocytes. These receptors all stem from a boy less than two years old with a congenital heart defect. Donor details come from another sample of the same person, matched by shared clones.

The V and J genes are TRBV4-1 and TRBJ2-1, with 8 nucleotides matching TRBD2. The CDR3 runs 17 residues. Germline assignment: CDR1 MGHRA and CDR2 YSYEKL. The junction had 16 bases not matched to a gene; V was cut back by 4 bases and J by 8 bases. The CDR3 nucleotides are TGCGCCAGCAGCCCATCCGGCCGGGAGGGACATTGCTATGAGCAGTTCTTC. This codes for CASSPSGREGHCYEQFF.

The chain has TRBV27 and TRBJ2-7; 7 nucleotides line up with TRBD1. The trim removed 3 bases at V and 5 bases at J, leaving 16 bases unmatched. The CDR3 loop spans 17 amino acids. From germline, CDR1 is MNHEY and CDR2 SMNVEV (reference sequence). The CDR3 protein is CASSLARAGQGVHEQYF. The CDR3 bases are TGTGCCAGCAGTTTGGCGCGCGCCGGCCAGGGGGTCCACGAGCAGTACTTC.

To note about this clone: Distinct nucleotide sequences in the sample also encode this CDR3. V gene TRBV5-1 combines with J gene TRBJ1-3, with no clear D. The CDR3 covers 13 residues. The V end lost 5 bases, the J end lost 0 bases, and 6 bases lay between the germline ends. The V gene's germline CDR1 is SGHRS and CDR2 YFSETQ. CDR3 region: CASRGSSGNTIYF. The CDR3 DNA sequence: TGCGCCAGCAGGGGCAGCTCTGGAAACACCATATATTTT.

The chain links TRBV10-2 to TRBJ2-6; 11 bases are shared with TRBD1. Germline V gene data show CDR1 as WSHSY and CDR2 as SAAADI. This CDR3 has 18 residues. The trim removed 5 bases at V and 13 bases at J, leaving 19 bases unmatched. The CDR3 bases are TGCGCCAGCAGTTTTATTGACCGGGACAGGGGGTCCTATAGGGTCCTGACTTTC. Its translation: CASSFIDRDRGSYRVLTF.

This rearrangement joins TRBV7-2 to TRBJ2-2; D not resolved. This CDR3 is built from 12 residues. Germline CDR1 SGHTA, CDR2 FQGNSA. The V and J ends lost 5 bases and 7 bases respectively, with 8 bases between them. The CDR3, as DNA: TGTGCCAGCAGCCCCCCACTCGGGGAGCTGTTTTTT. Translation: CASSPPLGELFF.

CDR3 nucleotide sequence: TGCGCCAGCAGTGACCAGGTGCAGCCCTTACCAACTAATGAAAAACTGTTTTTT. This codes for CASSDQVQPLPTNEKLFF. V and J are TRBV10-2 and TRBJ1-4; no clear D gene. V was clipped by 3 bases and J by 0 bases, with 17 bases between them. This CDR3 spans 18 amino acids. CDR1 is WSHSY and CDR2 is SAAADI in the germline V gene.

The gene calls are TRBV4-3 and TRBJ2-1; 8 bases are shared with TRBD2. The ends lost 3 bases at V and 8 bases at J; junction bases unmatched: 9. There are 15 residues in the CDR3. The V gene's germline CDR1 is LGHNA and CDR2 YSLEER. The CDR3 loop reads CASSQGLGPQDEQFF. For the CDR3, the DNA is TGCGCCAGCAGCCAGGGACTAGGCCCACAGGATGAGCAGTTCTTC.

CDR3 DNA sequence: TGCAGCGTTGCAGGACAGTCGCACACCGGGGAGCTGTTTTTT. It specifies CSVAGQSHTGELFF. The chain carries TRBV29-1 and TRBJ2-2, with a possible D match to TRBD1 (6 bases). The CDR3 sequence is 14 residues long. Germline CDR1 and CDR2: SQVTM and ANQGSEA. V gave up 4 bases and J gave up 3 bases, with 12 bases separating them.

The chain couples TRBV6-4 to TRBJ2-7; TRBD2 agrees at 10 bases. The germline V gene encodes CDR1 MRHNA and CDR2 SNTAGT. After removal of 6 bases from V and 5 bases from J, the junction contained 7 bases not matched to a gene. There are 14 residues in the CDR3. CDR3 residues: CASSPSGSSNEQYF. The CDR3 nucleotides read TGTGCCAGCAGCCCTAGCGGGAGTTCCAACGAGCAGTACTTC.

The chain joins TRBV5-1 to TRBJ2-7; 8 nucleotides line up with TRBD1. Germline lookup yields CDR1 SGHRS and CDR2 YFSETQ. Unmatched junction bases numbered 8, after V lost 7 bases and J lost 5 bases. This CDR3 comprises 13 residues. The CDR3 spells CASCGQGSHEQYF. DNA of the CDR3: TGCGCCAGCTGCGGACAGGGATCCCACGAGCAGTACTTC.